What follows are 9 T cell receptor beta chains derived from one specimen sequenced in a study of shared clonotypes between healthy human individuals. Data came from immunoSEQ multiplex PCR; TCRdb stores just in-frame clones and leaves some out. The sample holds 2 million to 2.5 million clones; about 92% are singletons and the top ten take under 2%. Naive-designated CD8 cells lacked CD45RO, were positively enriched for CCR7, and omitted terminally differentiated effector memory CD45RA+ cells. Source material: naive CD8+ T cells from PBMCs. These receptor sequences come from a man between 18 and 35 years old in good health. Some clones in this sample may be carry-over from other donors' samples.

Comment on this clone: Within the sample, other DNA sequences also encode this same CDR3. The chain links TRBV19 to TRBJ2-5, with D perhaps TRBD2 (6 bases). Germline V lookup: CDR1 LNHDA, CDR2 SQIVND (reference sequence). Trimming took 2 bases from V and 2 from J, leaving 9 bases between them. The CDR3 extends over 14 amino acids. DNA of the CDR3: TGTGCCAGTAGTATAAGTGGGGGGCAAGAGACCCAGTACTTC. Protein: CASSISGGQETQYF.

The chain joins TRBV15 to TRBJ1-5, with 8 bases matching TRBD1. Per the germline V gene, CDR1 is LNHNV and CDR2 is YYDKDF (reference sequence). This CDR3 contains 15 residues. V lost 3 bases and J lost 1; bases outside the gene matches: 2. The CDR3 DNA is TGTGCCACCAGCAGCAACAGGGGGAGCAATCAGCCCCAGCATTTT. It translates to CATSSNRGSNQPQHF.

V is TRBV4-1 and J is TRBJ1-2, with TRBD1 as a possible D gene (5 bases). Trimming took off 1 base at V and 2 bases at J, with 14 bases between the two ends. The CDR3 loop spans 16 amino acids. Per germline, CDR1 MGHRA and CDR2 YSYEKL. The CDR3 DNA reads as TGCGCCAGCAGCCAAGTAGTCGGGGCCGACAACTATGGCTACACCTTC. It codes for CASSQVVGADNYGYTF.

Regarding this clone: This specimen includes other DNA sequences encoding the same CDR3. The chain uses TRBV19 and TRBJ1-5; tentative D call: TRBD1 (6 bases). The CDR3 runs to 15 residues. Germline values: CDR1 LNHDA, CDR2 SQIVND (reference sequence). The V and J ends lost 6 bases and 3 bases respectively, with 15 bases between them. The CDR3, as DNA: TGTGCCAGTAGCCCGGACAGAGGCTTCAATCAGCCCCAGCATTTT. Encoded protein: CASSPDRGFNQPQHF.

This chain joins TRBV11-2 and TRBJ2-1; unclear D gene. Germline-derived CDR1 and CDR2 are SGHAT and FQNNGV. The CDR3 is made up of 11 amino acids. CDR3 amino acids: CVVTLGNEQFF. The CDR3 DNA sequence: TGTGTTGTTACTTTGGGCAATGAGCAGTTCTTC.

On this clone: The junction does not match germline at one end; this may be a read error. This chain uses TRBV25-1 with TRBJ1-1; the D is unclear. The V gene's germline CDR1 is MGHDK and CDR2 SYGVNS. This CDR3 contains 11 residues. The chain's CDR3 is CASSENSEAFF. CDR3 coding DNA: TGTGCCAGCAGTGAAAACAGTGAAGCTTTCTTT.

The gene calls are TRBV19 and TRBJ1-1, with D unresolved. CDR1 LNHDA and CDR2 SQIVND come from the germline V gene (reference sequence). Trimming left V 10 bases short and J 7 bases short, with 22 bases between. There are 14 residues in the CDR3. DNA of the CDR3: TGTGCCACCTTATCTCTGCAGGCCCTAGGTGAAGCTTTCTTT. This gives the protein CATLSLQALGEAFF.

This chain uses TRBV28 with TRBJ2-5, with TRBD2 matching over 12 bases. This CDR3 comprises 16 residues. The V gene's germline CDR1 is MDHEN and CDR2 SYDVKM. V shed 3 bases, J shed 2 bases, and the junction held 4 bases outside the gene matches. The CDR3 region has the DNA TGTGCCAGCAGTTTTTGGACTAGCGGGAATCAAGAGACCCAGTACTTC. It translates to CASSFWTSGNQETQYF.

The chain combines TRBV5-8 with TRBJ2-7; a possible D gene is TRBD1 (6 bases). The CDR3 has 14 amino acids. The germline V gene has CDR1 SGHTS and CDR2 YDEGEE. V lost 3 bases and J lost 2, with 12 bases in between. The CDR3 reads CASSYWQGPYEQYF. The CDR3 DNA sequence: TGTGCCAGCAGCTACTGGCAGGGGCCCTACGAGCAGTACTTC.